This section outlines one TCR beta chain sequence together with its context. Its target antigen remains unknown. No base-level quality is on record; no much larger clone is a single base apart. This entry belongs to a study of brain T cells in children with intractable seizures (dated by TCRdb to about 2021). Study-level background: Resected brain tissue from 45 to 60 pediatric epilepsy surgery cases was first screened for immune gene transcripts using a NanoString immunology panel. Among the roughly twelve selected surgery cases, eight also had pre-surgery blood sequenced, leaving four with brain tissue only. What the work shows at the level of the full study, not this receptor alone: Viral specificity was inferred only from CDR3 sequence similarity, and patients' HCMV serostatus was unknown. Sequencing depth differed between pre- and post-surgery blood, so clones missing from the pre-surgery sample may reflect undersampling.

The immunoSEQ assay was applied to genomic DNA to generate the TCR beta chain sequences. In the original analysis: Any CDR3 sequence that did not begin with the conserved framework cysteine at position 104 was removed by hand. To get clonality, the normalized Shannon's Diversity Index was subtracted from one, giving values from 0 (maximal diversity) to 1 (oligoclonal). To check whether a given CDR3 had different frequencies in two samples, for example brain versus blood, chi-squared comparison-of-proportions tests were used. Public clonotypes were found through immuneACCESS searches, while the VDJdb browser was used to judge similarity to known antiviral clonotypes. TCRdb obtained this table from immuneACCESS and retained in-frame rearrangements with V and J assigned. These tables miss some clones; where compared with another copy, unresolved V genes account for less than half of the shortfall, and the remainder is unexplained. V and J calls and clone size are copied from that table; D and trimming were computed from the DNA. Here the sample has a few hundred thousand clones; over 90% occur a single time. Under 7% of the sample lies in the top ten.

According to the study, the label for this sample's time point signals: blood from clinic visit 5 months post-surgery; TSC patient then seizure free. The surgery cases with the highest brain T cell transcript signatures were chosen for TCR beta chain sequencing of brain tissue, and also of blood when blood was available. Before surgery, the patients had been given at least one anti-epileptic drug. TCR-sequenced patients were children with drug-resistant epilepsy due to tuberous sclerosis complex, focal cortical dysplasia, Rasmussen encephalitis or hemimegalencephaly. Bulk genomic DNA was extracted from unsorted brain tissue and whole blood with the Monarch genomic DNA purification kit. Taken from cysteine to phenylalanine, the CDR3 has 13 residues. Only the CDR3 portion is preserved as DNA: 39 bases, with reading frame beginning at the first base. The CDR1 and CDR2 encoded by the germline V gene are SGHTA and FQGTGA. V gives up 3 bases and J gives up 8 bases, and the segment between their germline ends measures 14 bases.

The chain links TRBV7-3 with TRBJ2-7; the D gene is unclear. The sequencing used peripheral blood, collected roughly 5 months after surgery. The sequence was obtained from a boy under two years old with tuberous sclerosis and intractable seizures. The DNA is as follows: TGTGCCAGCAGCTTGTCAAAGGAAACCCAGCAGTACTTC. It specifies CASSLSKETQQYF.